Presented here are 27 T cell receptor beta chains from one specimen sequenced in a study of cytomegalovirus exposure and HLA in healthy donors. It was with 60 Vbeta and 13 Jbeta primers that the PCR ran. Generated by immunoSEQ multiplex PCR, the TCRdb table keeps only in-frame clones and is missing some. This sample has 110,000 to 150,000 clones; around 80% occur once, and the top ten carry 8.8%. The material sequenced was PBMCs. The receptors were gathered from a woman in her fifties or sixties in good health and CMV-seropositive.

This chain links TRBV6-6 with TRBJ1-6; tentatively, D is TRBD1 (6 bases). The CDR3 covers 14 residues. The V and J ends lost 7 bases and 7 bases respectively, with 14 bases between them. Germline V gene sequence: CDR1 MNHNY, CDR2 SVGAGI (reference sequence). The CDR3 DNA sequence: TGTGCCAGCACACACCCGGGACAAAATTCACCCCTCCACTTT. Translation gives CASTHPGQNSPLHF.

The chain uses TRBV9 and TRBJ2-1; TRBD1 matches 9 bases. The CDR3 loop spans 15 amino acids. The trim removed 0 bases at V and 10 bases at J, leaving 8 bases unmatched. Germline CDR1 is SGDLS and CDR2 is YYNGEE. The CDR3 sequence: CASSVEGQGYSEQFF. CDR3 nucleotides: TGTGCCAGCAGCGTAGAGGGACAGGGTTATAGCGAGCAGTTCTTC.

This CDR3 reads CASSLMPSGISTDTQYF. The CDR3 nucleotides are TGTGCCAGCAGCTTAATGCCTAGCGGGATTAGCACAGATACGCAGTATTTT. V and J are TRBV7-2 and TRBJ2-3; 9 bases fit TRBD2. CDR3 length: 17 residues. The V and J ends lost 2 bases and 0 bases, in that order; junction bases with no gene match: 6. Germline V lookup: CDR1 SGHTA, CDR2 FQGNSA.

The chain carries TRBV18 and TRBJ1-3; D not certain. The CDR3 contains 15 residues. V gave up 3 bases and J gave up 0 bases, with 9 bases separating them. The germline CDR1 and CDR2 sequences are KGHSH and LQKENI. The CDR3 spells CASSPAVSSGNTIYF. CDR3 DNA: TGTGCCAGCTCACCTGCAGTCAGCTCTGGAAACACCATATATTTT.

The chain recombines TRBV11-3 with TRBJ2-2; TRBD1 might be the D (7 bases). Looked up from germline, CDR1 is SGHNT and CDR2 is YENEEA. This CDR3 has 15 residues. V dropped 1 base and J dropped 7 bases, with 13 bases sitting between them. The CDR3 spells CASSLVQGGDGELFF. DNA for the CDR3: TGTGCCAGCAGCTTAGTCCAGGGGGGTGACGGGGAGCTGTTTTTT.

The chain is built from TRBV6-6 and TRBJ1-5; 7 nucleotides line up with TRBD1. The CDR3 has 14 residues. Trimming took 6 bases from V and 6 from J; bases not matched to a gene: 8. CDR1 and CDR2 (germline): MNHNY, SVGAGI (reference sequence). The CDR3 here is CASSPGQVGQPQHF. CDR3 bases: TGTGCCAGCAGCCCAGGACAGGTCGGTCAGCCCCAGCATTTT.

The chain recombines TRBV4-2 with TRBJ2-2, with 10 bases identical to TRBD2. The CDR3 covers 16 residues. The trim removed 3 bases at V and 6 bases at J, leaving 7 bases unmatched. CDR1 LGHNA and CDR2 YNFKEQ come from the germline V gene. The CDR3 is CASSHPGTSEAGELFF. The CDR3 region has the DNA TGTGCCAGCAGCCATCCCGGGACTAGCGAGGCCGGGGAGCTGTTTTTT.

This chain connects TRBV14 to TRBJ2-1; D gene unclear. This CDR3 has 14 residues. The V gene's germline CDR1 is SGHDN and CDR2 FVKESK. V was shortened by 2 bases and J by 7 bases, with 12 bases between the two germline ends. CDR3 DNA sequence: TGTGCCAGCAGCCAAATAGCCCCGTGGAATGAGCAGTTCTTC. Protein product: CASSQIAPWNEQFF.

This clone was observed a few times. The gene calls are TRBV28 and TRBJ2-2, with 7 bases lining up with TRBD1. The trim removed 5 bases at V and 0 bases at J, leaving 3 bases unmatched. CDR3 length: 15 amino acids. Germline V lookup: CDR1 MDHEN, CDR2 SYDVKM. The CDR3 coding sequence is TGTGCCAGCAGTGTCGGACAGGCGAACACCGGGGAGCTGTTTTTT. This codes for CASSVGQANTGELFF.

The chain carries TRBV9 and TRBJ1-2, with 7 bases that match TRBD1. Germline V gene lookup returns CDR1 SGDLS and CDR2 YYNGEE. The CDR3 runs 13 residues. Unmatched junction bases numbered 4, after V lost 4 bases and J lost 4 bases. CDR3 protein: CASSPQGVYGYTF. CDR3 DNA: TGTGCCAGCAGCCCTCAGGGGGTCTATGGCTACACCTTC.

The rearrangement uses TRBV6-6 and TRBJ1-5; D is ambiguous. Germline V gene sequence: CDR1 MNHNY, CDR2 SVGAGI (reference sequence). The CDR3 is made up of 16 amino acids. V was cut by 2 bases and J by 1 base, with 12 bases left in between. The CDR3 loop reads CASSYASPGSNQPQHF. The CDR3 DNA sequence: TGTGCCAGCAGTTACGCCTCCCCCGGGAGCAATCAGCCCCAGCATTTT.

V usage is TRBV10-3 and J usage is TRBJ2-7; TRBD1 aligns across 7 bases. Germline CDR1 is ENHRY and CDR2 is SYGVKD. This CDR3 comprises 12 residues. J gave up 7 bases and V 5 bases, and 5 bases lay outside the gene matches. CDR3 sequence: CAISYEQGEQYF. The CDR3 DNA sequence: TGTGCCATCAGTTACGAACAGGGGGAGCAGTACTTC.

This sequence joins TRBV6-5 and TRBJ1-2; 10 positions match TRBD1. J gave up 4 bases and V 1 base, and 6 bases lay outside the gene matches. The CDR3 totals 16 residues. CDR1 is MNHEY, CDR2 SVGAGI, per germline. The CDR3 here is CASSYLRTGGSYGYTF. The CDR3 bases are TGTGCCAGCAGTTACTTGCGGACAGGGGGGAGCTATGGCTACACCTTC.

The gene calls are TRBV19 and TRBJ1-3; TRBD1 aligns across 7 bases. The V segment lost 8 bases and the J segment 2 bases; nucleotides outside the gene matches: 9. CDR3 size: 15 residues. Looked up from germline, CDR1 is LNHDA and CDR2 is SQIVND (reference sequence). CDR3 nucleotides: TGTGCCAGTTCCTCCGACAGGGTGCCTGGAAACACCATATATTTT. It specifies CASSSDRVPGNTIYF.

The genes are TRBV28 and TRBJ2-7; maybe TRBD2 (5 bases). In germline, CDR1 is MDHEN, CDR2 SYDVKM. Trimming removed 5 bases at V and 3 bases at J, with 11 bases between. The CDR3 spans 13 residues. CDR3 nucleotide sequence: TGTGCCAGCAGTCGCGGACGGGGCTACGAGCAGTACTTC. It yields the protein CASSRGRGYEQYF.

This chain uses TRBV28 with TRBJ2-7; the D is unclear. The CDR3 spans 14 residues. V lost 1 base and J 3 bases, leaving 10 bases between the germline ends. Germline lookup yields CDR1 MDHEN and CDR2 SYDVKM. The CDR3 DNA is TGTGCCAGCAGTTTATCCCCGTGGAGCTACGAGCAGTACTTC. This sequence encodes CASSLSPWSYEQYF.

This chain uses TRBV4-2 with TRBJ2-1; 12 bases align to TRBD2. The V gene end was trimmed by 4 bases and the J gene end by 5 bases; junction bases not matched to a gene: 6. The germline V gene encodes CDR1 LGHNA and CDR2 YNFKEQ. The CDR3 extends over 16 amino acids. The CDR3 DNA reads TGTGCCAGCAGCCCTGCTAGCGGGGGGGTTAACAATGAGCAGTTCTTC. Its protein product is CASSPASGGVNNEQFF.

The chain uses TRBV6-6 and TRBJ2-7, with D possibly TRBD1 on 5 matching bases. The CDR3 has 14 amino acids. The V gene's germline CDR1 is MNHNY and CDR2 SVGAGI (reference sequence). The V end was cut by 7 bases, the J end by 0 bases, with 13 bases between. The CDR3 protein is CASTRQPTSYEQYF. CDR3 coding DNA: TGTGCCAGCACCCGACAGCCTACCTCCTACGAGCAGTACTTC.

The count of this clone is one. The chain employs TRBV4-1 and TRBJ2-7; 7 nucleotides line up with TRBD2. Trimming removed 1 base from V and 2 bases from J; junction bases left unmatched: 5. The CDR3 extends over 15 amino acids. Germline V CDR1 and CDR2: MGHRA, YSYEKL. CDR3 nucleotides: TGCGCCAGCAGCCAAGGGAGCGGGGCTACCTACGAGCAGTACTTC. This encodes CASSQGSGATYEQYF.

The chain links TRBV19 to TRBJ1-2; D is undetermined. This CDR3 comprises 13 residues. Germline V lookup: CDR1 LNHDA, CDR2 SQIVND (reference sequence). Trimming left V 10 bases short and J 7 bases short, with 19 bases between. CDR3 sequence reads: CATRDTTVSGYTF. The DNA for the CDR3 is TGTGCCACCCGAGACACCACCGTCTCTGGCTACACCTTC. Looking up the rest from reference TRBV19 and TRBJ1-2 gives the full variable domain: DGGITQSPKYLFRKEGQNVTLSCEQNLNHDAMYWYRQDPGQGLRLIYYSQIVNDFQKGDIAEGYSVSREKKESFPLTVTSAQKNPTAFYLCATRDTTVSGYTFGSGTRLTVV.

The J gene is TRBJ2-2, the V gene TRBV10-3; D is ambiguous. This CDR3 is 17 amino acids long. Trimming pared 6 bases from V and 4 bases from J, leaving 21 bases between. The germline gives CDR1 ENHRY, CDR2 SYGVKD. The CDR3 DNA is TGTGCCATCAGCCAAAATCAGCCGGTTCGAGGCACCGGGGAGCTGTTTTTT. It translates to CAISQNQPVRGTGELFF.

This chain links TRBV5-1 with TRBJ2-7; 11 nucleotides agree with TRBD2. The CDR3 consists of 15 residues. In germline, CDR1 is SGHRS, CDR2 YFSETQ. With 0 bases clipped from V and 5 bases from J, the junction kept 4 bases outside the gene matches. CDR3 DNA: TGCGCCAGCAGCTTGGACCTAGCGGGGGGCGACGAGCAGTACTTC. Translated, it gives CASSLDLAGGDEQYF.

In this sample, this clone turned up a few times. The chain uses TRBV5-6 and TRBJ2-3, with 16 bases lining up with TRBD2. The CDR3 covers 19 residues. With 3 bases clipped from V and 3 bases from J, the junction kept 10 bases outside the gene matches. CDR1 is SGHDT, CDR2 YYEEEE, per germline. The CDR3 bases are TGTGCCAGCAGCTCATCCGGGACTAGCGGGGGGGCGGGGACAGATACGCAGTATTTT. Translating gives CASSSSGTSGGAGTDTQYF. Supplemented by reference TRBV5-6 and TRBJ2-3, the full variable domain reads DAGVTQSPTHLIKTRGQQVTLRCSPKSGHDTVSWYQQALGQGPQFIFQYYEEEERQRGNFPDRFSGHQFPNYSSELNVNALLLGDSALYLCASSSSGTSGGAGTDTQYFGPGTRLTVL.

The J gene is TRBJ2-3, the V gene TRBV30; 9 bases are shared with TRBD2. The CDR3 runs 16 residues. Germline loops: CDR1 GTSNPN, CDR2 SVGIG (reference sequence). J lost 1 base, V lost 4 bases, and 9 bases had no gene match. Written as DNA, the CDR3 is TGTGCCTGGAAGCTTAGCGGGGGTGGGCGCACAGATACGCAGTATTTT. The encoded protein is CAWKLSGGGRTDTQYF.

The chain combines TRBV6-1 with TRBJ1-5; D is uncertain. Germline CDR1 reads MNHNS; CDR2 reads SASEGT. Deletions cut 4 bases from V and 3 bases from J, with 4 bases between. The CDR3 spans 12 residues. CDR3 sequence (DNA): TGTGCCAGCAGTGTAAACAATCAGCCCCAGCATTTT. Amino acid sequence: CASSVNNQPQHF.

The chain joins TRBV9 to TRBJ2-5; unclear D gene. The CDR3 is 16 amino acids. Germline V lookup: CDR1 SGDLS, CDR2 YYNGEE. The V end was cut by 2 bases, the J end by 4 bases, with 18 bases between. The CDR3 sequence: CASSVDVGASAETQYF. The CDR3 DNA follows: TGTGCCAGCAGCGTGGATGTTGGAGCTTCCGCAGAGACCCAGTACTTC.

The chain is built from TRBV6-6 and TRBJ1-6; 9 bases map to TRBD1. The CDR3 spans 14 residues. Germline lookup yields CDR1 MNHNY and CDR2 SVGAGI (reference sequence). V gave up 2 bases and J gave up 9 bases; unmatched junction bases: 2. CDR3 nucleotides: TGTGCCAGCAGTTACGAGACAGGGGGTTCACCCCTCCACTTT. This gives the protein CASSYETGGSPLHF.